This T cell receptor beta chain was obtained from a study of cytomegalovirus exposure and HLA in healthy donors. Comment on this clone: Its antigen is undetermined.

Study conclusions and caveats: A later analysis linked a missense variant in DCLRE1C to the trimming of TCR beta V and J genes. HLA-A and HLA-B allele assignments for most subjects were reportedly predicted accurately using TCR beta sequences. Compared with the roughly 670-donor mean, an Asian-associated ancestry cluster reportedly had fewer N-insertions, according to a later analysis. Data from an earlier analysis indicated that most TCR beta V segments were productive either about 87% or about 30% of the time.

The CDR3 spans 12 residues. Germline V lookup: CDR1 LNHDA, CDR2 SQIVND (reference sequence). V lost 9 bases and J 0 bases, leaving 8 bases between the germline ends. The PCR was carried out with 60 Vbeta primers and 13 Jbeta primers. Here immunoSEQ multiplex PCR was the method, and the copy in TCRdb shows in-frame clones only, minus some. Seen here are 130,000 to 150,000 clones, roughly 77% observed once, and the top ten hold about 3%. The sequencing sample was made of PBMCs. The receptor's source is a female donor in good health and CMV-seronegative. The V and J genes are TRBV19 and TRBJ1-2; D unclear. The CDR3 loop reads CASQRANYGYTF. The CDR3 nucleotides read TGTGCCAGCCAGCGGGCTAACTATGGCTACACCTTC.